These T cell receptor beta chains were read from a single sample in a study of regulatory T cells in long-lasting Graves disease. One entry per CDR3 protein results from TCRdb running MiXCR on the multiplex PCR reads. The sample records 700,000 or so distinct CDR3 sequences, 30% being singletons. Sequencing used peripheral blood mononuclear cells (PBMCs), obtained when the disease was refractory, from a patient treated with antithyroid drugs. The receptors here all came from a female donor with Graves disease. The CDR3 runs from the conserved cysteine through the conserved F or W. Size tells how often a clone was seen (once, few, many) or the class of an expanded clone, and some rows leave it out.

v_call	clone_size	cdr3_aa
TRBV28	.	CASSLRPGTSNQPQHF
TRBV14	.	CASSQDEGVVNTEAFF
TRBV28	.	CASRINRGVKSSGNTIYF
TRBV7-9	few	CASSMAGLAGGGPYEQYF
TRBV20-1	.	CSARGGAGGEQYF
TRBV12-3/TRBV12-4	many	CASRPDATEAFF
TRBV6-5	few	CASSYDTSGSPGGSYEQYF
TRBV5-1	few	CASRRQTGTPYGSGANVLTF
TRBV6-1	.	CASSIRQGRAQPQHF
TRBV27	.	CASSLLGVSTHSEAFF
TRBV6-1	.	CASSNTGNTYEQYF
TRBV3-1	.	CASSQEMGLYEQYF
TRBV7-9	few	CASSLVGTSTNEKLFF
TRBV5-1	.	CASRTGFLGSDTEAFF
TRBV30	many	CAKRAGPLGYTF
TRBV11-1	many	CASSRQGRGEKLFF
TRBV6-1	many	CASRPQPGQLYGYTF
TRBV24-1	.	CATSDLRVGSYEQYF
TRBV6-2/TRBV6-3	.	CASSYSKGQGEILIYEQYF
TRBV5-1	.	CASSLGQGENEKLFF
TRBV4-1	few	CASSQQQGANTEAFF
TRBV15	.	CATSRGETNQPQHF
TRBV28	few	CAADELTGEAFF
TRBV28	.	CASSPAGFKPQHF
TRBV28	.	CASSSNRLASPHEQYF